The rows below give T cell receptor beta chains drawn from one sample of a study of tumor-infiltrating lymphocytes in localized non-small cell lung cancer. Method: immunoSEQ multiplex PCR; TCRdb's copy keeps in-frame clones and lacks some. The sample has around 25,000 clones, roughly two thirds seen once. The sequenced material came from lung tumor tissue. All receptors derive from a human donor with non-small cell lung cancer. CDR3s include the opening cysteine and the closing phenylalanine or tryptophan. Each record gives: D gene, J gene, clone size, V gene, CDR3 DNA, CDR3 protein. A D gene is named only where the DNA matches it firmly. Not every row has a clone size; where given, it reads once, few, many or a size class.

TRBD1,TRBJ1-1,few,TRBV18,TGTGCCAGCTCATCTGGACAGGCCTCTGAAGCTTTCTTT,CASSSGQASEAFF
.,TRBJ2-3,few,TRBV5-1,TGCGCCAGCAGTCAGGGGAGCACAGATACGCAGTATTTT,CASSQGSTDTQYF
TRBD1,TRBJ1-5,few,TRBV7-8,TGTGCCAGCAGCCGCGACAGGGATCAGCCCCAGCATTTT,CASSRDRDQPQHF
TRBD2,TRBJ2-1,few,TRBV6-5,TGTGCCACCCGGGGAGCGGGAGGGTTAAACAATGAGCAGTTCTTC,CATRGAGGLNNEQFF
TRBD2,TRBJ2-7,.,TRBV19,TGTGCCAGTAGTCCGGGACTAGCGTTCGAGCAGTACTTC,CASSPGLAFEQYF
.,TRBJ2-1,.,TRBV11-3,TGTGCCAGCAGCTTAGTAAGGGGCAACAATGAGCAGTTCTTC,CASSLVRGNNEQFF
TRBD2,TRBJ2-7,.,TRBV14,TGTGCCAGCTCCTCACGCCCGGGAGGATATTACGAGCAGTACTTC,CASSSRPGGYYEQYF
.,TRBJ2-7,.,TRBV2,TGTGCCAGCAGTTATCGGGAAGACTCCTACGAGCAGTACTTC,CASSYREDSYEQYF
.,TRBJ2-7,once,TRBV19,TGTGCCAGTAGTATCCCTCGGGGTATCGGGTCGGACGAGCAGTACTTC,CASSIPRGIGSDEQYF
.,TRBJ1-2,few,TRBV6-1,TGTGCCAGCAGTGCGGACAGATATGGCTACACCTTC,CASSADRYGYTF
.,TRBJ2-2,medium-sized,TRBV5-4,TGTGCCAGCAGCCGGGACCGCGCGAACACCGGGGAGCTGTTTTTT,CASSRDRANTGELFF
.,TRBJ1-5,.,TRBV5-6,TGTGCCAGCAGCTCCGTACGGGGGAGGGAAGGGTTTAATCAGCCCCAGCATTTT,CASSSVRGREGFNQPQHF
.,TRBJ2-5,.,TRBV7-2,TGTGCCAGCAGCTTACCGCGCGTCGGGGAGACCCAGTACTTC,CASSLPRVGETQYF
.,TRBJ2-7,.,TRBV2,TGTGCCAGCAGTCCTCTCCTCGGGGAGACTTGGGAGCAGTACTTC,CASSPLLGETWEQYF
.,TRBJ2-2,.,TRBV5-6,TGTGCCAGCCAGTTTGACAGGGAGGCCGGGGAGCTGTTTTTT,CASQFDREAGELFF
TRBD2,TRBJ2-7,once,TRBV27,TGTGCCAGCAGTTTAGCCCTAGCGGGAAGCTACGAGCAGTACTTC,CASSLALAGSYEQYF
.,TRBJ1-2,few,TRBV2,TGTGCCAGTAACGCCCTCTTGTCGGGGCTTGGCTACACCTTC,CASNALLSGLGYTF
.,TRBJ1-5,few,TRBV6-1,TGTGCCAGCAGTGAGATTAGCATAAAAAGACAGCCCCAGCATTTT,CASSEISIKRQPQHF
TRBD2,TRBJ2-3,.,TRBV15,TGTGCCACCAGCAGAGAGGCACTAGCGGCGACAGATACGCAGTATTTT,CATSREALAATDTQYF
.,TRBJ2-1,.,TRBV10-3,TGTGCCATCAGTGAGTCGGTAGGGACCAATGAGCAGTTCTTC,CAISESVGTNEQFF
.,TRBJ1-4,few,TRBV4-1,TGCGCCAGCAGCCGGGGGGAGGGGGAAAAACTGTTTTTT,CASSRGEGEKLFF
.,TRBJ2-3,.,TRBV2,TGTGCCAGCAGTGAACGACCCGGAGGGGGCCCAGATACGCAGTATTTT,CASSERPGGGPDTQYF
TRBD1,TRBJ2-7,.,TRBV5-1,TGCGCCAGCAGAACCGGCGGGACAGGAGACGAGCAGTACTTC,CASRTGGTGDEQYF
TRBD1,TRBJ1-2,.,TRBV7-9,TGTGCCAGCAGCGCGTCCGGGACAGGGGCCGCGATCTATGGCTACACCTTC,CASSASGTGAAIYGYTF
.,TRBJ1-1,.,TRBV6-5,TGTGCCAGCAGTTACAGGGTCTCCTTAGTTGGGGCTTTCTTT,CASSYRVSLVGAFF
.,TRBJ2-1,.,TRBV5-1,TGCGCCAGCAGCTACGGGACGATCGGCAATGAGCAGTTCTTC,CASSYGTIGNEQFF
.,TRBJ2-3,.,TRBV6-5,TGTGCCAGCAGTTACGGAGGAGCCACAGATACGCAGTATTTT,CASSYGGATDTQYF
.,TRBJ1-1,few,TRBV7-9,TGTGCCAGCAGCTTAGGCAGCCTTGAAGCTTTCTTT,CASSLGSLEAFF
.,TRBJ2-3,.,TRBV5-4,TGTGCCAGCAGCTTCCAGGCCACAGATACGCAGTATTTT,CASSFQATDTQYF
TRBD2,TRBJ2-3,once,TRBV5-6,TGTGCCAGCAGCGCGATAGCGGGAGAAGGGGATACGCAGTATTTT,CASSAIAGEGDTQYF